This T cell receptor beta chain was sequenced in a study of cytomegalovirus exposure and HLA in healthy donors. This CDR3 comprises 13 residues. CDR1 and CDR2 (germline): LNHDA, SQIVND (reference sequence). Sequencing was performed with immunoSEQ multiplex PCR; in TCRdb, only in-frame clones are kept and a portion is missing. The sample lists some 90,000 clones, 95% to 98% occurring once. A remark on this clone: One end of the junction fails to match germline, which may point to a read error.

This chain links TRBV19 with TRBJ2-6, with D unresolved. The sequencing sample was made of PBMCs. The TCR comes from a man younger than 35 in good health and CMV-seronegative. The DNA for the CDR3 is TGTGCCAGTAGGATTGCTGGCGCCAACGTCCTGACTTTC. This gives the protein CASRIAGANVLTF.